The clone carrying this T cell receptor (beta chain) was detected a few times. No antigen is known for it. The data stem from a study of response to subunit inactivated influenza vaccine. General study findings and limits: Few new T cells, the authors suggested, are recruited by each seasonal influenza vaccination.

MiXCR, applied by TCRdb to the RT-PCR reads, yields one record per CDR3 protein. The sample holds about 610,000 distinct CDR3 sequences, 13% to 15% seen once. This TCR derives from a man aged 45 to 65 who received an inactivated influenza vaccine. The sequenced sample was PBMCs from blood, obtained roughly 13 days after vaccination.

CDR3 in amino acids: CATKREWDTYEQYF. The CDR3 coding sequence is TGTGCCACTAAAAGGGAGTGGGACACCTACGAGCAGTACTTC. The gene calls are TRBV6-1 and TRBJ2-7, with D maybe TRBD1 (6 bases). There are 14 residues in the CDR3. V lost 10 bases, J lost 2 bases, and 18 bases lay in between. Germline CDR1 reads MNHNS; CDR2 reads SASEGT.